This T cell receptor beta chain derives from a study of blood T cells in healthy people across ages. Next came a second PCR, run for 7 to 11 cycles, which used a sample-barcoded 5' primer along with a J-beta primer mix. TCRdb reanalysed the 5' RACE reads using MiXCR and keeps one entry per CDR3 protein. The table lists 800,000 or so distinct CDR3 sequences, 25% of them singletons. This clonotype showed up many times. Its antigen is as yet unknown. Germline CDR1 SEHNR, CDR2 FQNEAQ (reference sequence). The CDR3 consists of 14 residues. The V gene lost 5 bases and the J gene lost 0 bases, with 11 bases spanning the gap. For every donor, a draw yielded around 10 milliliters of peripheral blood. Points from the study as a whole: Roughly linearly, TCR beta diversity per million T cells fell as age increased.

The sample also formed part of further work on T cells of mothers and their children.

Sequenced: blood. The clonotype originates from a boy aged 10-17 years in good health. The chain joins TRBV7-9 to TRBJ2-7; D possibly uses TRBD1 or TRBD2 (5 bases each). The CDR3: CASSPGLSSYEQYF. CDR3 DNA: TGTGCCAGCAGCCCGGGGCTTTCCTCCTACGAGCAGTACTTC.